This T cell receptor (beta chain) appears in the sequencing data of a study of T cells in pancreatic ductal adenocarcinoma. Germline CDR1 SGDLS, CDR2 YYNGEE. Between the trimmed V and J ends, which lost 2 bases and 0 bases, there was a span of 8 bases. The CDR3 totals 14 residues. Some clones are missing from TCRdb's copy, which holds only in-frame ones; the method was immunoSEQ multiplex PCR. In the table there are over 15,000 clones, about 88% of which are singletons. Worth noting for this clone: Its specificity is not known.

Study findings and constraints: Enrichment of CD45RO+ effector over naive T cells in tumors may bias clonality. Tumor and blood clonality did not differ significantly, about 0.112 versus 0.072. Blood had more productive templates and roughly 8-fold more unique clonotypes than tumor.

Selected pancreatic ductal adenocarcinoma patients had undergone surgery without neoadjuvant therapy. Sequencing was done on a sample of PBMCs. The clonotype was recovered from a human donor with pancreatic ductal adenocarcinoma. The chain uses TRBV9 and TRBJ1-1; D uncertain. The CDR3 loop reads CASSVRGMNTEAFF. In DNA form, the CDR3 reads TGTGCCAGCAGCGTTCGGGGTATGAACACTGAAGCTTTCTTT.